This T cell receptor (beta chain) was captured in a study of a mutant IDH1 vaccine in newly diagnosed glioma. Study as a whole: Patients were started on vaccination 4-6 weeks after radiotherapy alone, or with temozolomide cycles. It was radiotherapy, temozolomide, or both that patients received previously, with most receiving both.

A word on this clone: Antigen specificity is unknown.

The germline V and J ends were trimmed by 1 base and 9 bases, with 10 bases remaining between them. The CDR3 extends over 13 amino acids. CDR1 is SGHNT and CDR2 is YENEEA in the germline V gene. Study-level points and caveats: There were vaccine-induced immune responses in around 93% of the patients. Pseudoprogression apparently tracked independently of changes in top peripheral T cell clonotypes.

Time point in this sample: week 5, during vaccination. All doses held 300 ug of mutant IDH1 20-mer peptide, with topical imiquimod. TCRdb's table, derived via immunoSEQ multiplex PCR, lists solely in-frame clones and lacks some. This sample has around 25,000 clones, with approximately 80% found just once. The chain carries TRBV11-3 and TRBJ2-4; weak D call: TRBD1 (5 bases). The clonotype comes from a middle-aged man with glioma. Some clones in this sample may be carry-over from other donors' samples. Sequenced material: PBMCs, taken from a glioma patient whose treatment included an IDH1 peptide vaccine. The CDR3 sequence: CASSLGTDSIQYF. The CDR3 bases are TGTGCCAGCAGCTTAGGCACCGACAGCATTCAGTACTTC.